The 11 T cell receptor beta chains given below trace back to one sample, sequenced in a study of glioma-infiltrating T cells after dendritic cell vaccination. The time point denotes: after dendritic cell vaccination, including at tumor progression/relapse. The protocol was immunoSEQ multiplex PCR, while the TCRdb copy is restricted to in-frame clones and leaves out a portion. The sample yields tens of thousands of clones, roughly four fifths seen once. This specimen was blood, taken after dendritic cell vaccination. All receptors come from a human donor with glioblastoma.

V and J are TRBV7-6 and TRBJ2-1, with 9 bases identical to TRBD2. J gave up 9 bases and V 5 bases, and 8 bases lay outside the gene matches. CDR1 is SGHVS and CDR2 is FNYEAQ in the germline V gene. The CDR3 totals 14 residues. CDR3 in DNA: TGTGCCAGCAGCCTAGGGCTAGCGGGGATTGAGCAGTTCTTC. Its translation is CASSLGLAGIEQFF.

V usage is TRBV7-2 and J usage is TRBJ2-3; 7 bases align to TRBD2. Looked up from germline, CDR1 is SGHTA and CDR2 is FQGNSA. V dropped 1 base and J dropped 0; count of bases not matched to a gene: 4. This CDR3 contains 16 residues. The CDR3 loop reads CASSLGERGSTDTQYF. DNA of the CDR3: TGTGCCAGCAGCTTAGGAGAGCGGGGAAGCACAGATACGCAGTATTTT. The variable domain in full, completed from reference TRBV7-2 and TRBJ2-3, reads GAGVSQSPSNKVTEKGKDVELRCDPISGHTALYWYRQSLGQGLEFLIYFQGNSAPDKSGLPSDRFSAERTGGSVSTLTIQRTQQEDSAVYLCASSLGERGSTDTQYFGPGTRLTVL.

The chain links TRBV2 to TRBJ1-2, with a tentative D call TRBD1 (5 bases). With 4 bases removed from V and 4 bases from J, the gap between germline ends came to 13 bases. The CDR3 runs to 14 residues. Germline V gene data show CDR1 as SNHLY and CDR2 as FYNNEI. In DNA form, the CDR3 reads TGTGCCAGCAGTGTCGCAGGGCTGGCCTATGGCTACACCTTC. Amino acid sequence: CASSVAGLAYGYTF.

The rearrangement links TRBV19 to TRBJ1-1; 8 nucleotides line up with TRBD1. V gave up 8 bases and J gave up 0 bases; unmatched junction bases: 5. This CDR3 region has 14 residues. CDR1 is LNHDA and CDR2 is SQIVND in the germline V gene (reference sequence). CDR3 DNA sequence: TGTGCCAGTCGAAGGGGACAGGTGAACACTGAAGCTTTCTTT. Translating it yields CASRRGQVNTEAFF.

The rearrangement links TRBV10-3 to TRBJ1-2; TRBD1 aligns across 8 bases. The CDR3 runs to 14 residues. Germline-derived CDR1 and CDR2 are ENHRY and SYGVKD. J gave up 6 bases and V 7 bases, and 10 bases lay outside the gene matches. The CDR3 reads CAITQQGGFDGYTF. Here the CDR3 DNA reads TGTGCCATCACCCAACAGGGGGGATTTGATGGCTACACCTTC.

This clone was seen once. CDR3 amino acids: CASSQPRDRDTGELFF. The DNA for the CDR3 is TGCGCCAGCAGCCAGCCGAGGGACAGGGACACCGGGGAGCTGTTTTTT. The genes are TRBV4-1 and TRBJ2-2; 9 positions agree with TRBD1. V lost 3 bases, J lost 3 bases, and 5 bases stayed unmatched. CDR1 and CDR2 from the germline V gene are MGHRA and YSYEKL. This CDR3 spans 16 amino acids.

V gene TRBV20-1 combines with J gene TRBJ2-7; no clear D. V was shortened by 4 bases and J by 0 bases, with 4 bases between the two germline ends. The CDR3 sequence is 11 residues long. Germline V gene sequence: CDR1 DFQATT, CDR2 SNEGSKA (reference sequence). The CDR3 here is CSATGSYEQYF. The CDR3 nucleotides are TGCAGTGCTACCGGCTCCTACGAGCAGTACTTC.

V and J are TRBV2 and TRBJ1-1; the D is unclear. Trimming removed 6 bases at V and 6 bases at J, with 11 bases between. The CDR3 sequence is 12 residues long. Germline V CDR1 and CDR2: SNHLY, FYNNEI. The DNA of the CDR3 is TGTGCCAGCAGGGGTAGAGAGGCTGAAGCTTTCTTT. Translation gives CASRGREAEAFF.

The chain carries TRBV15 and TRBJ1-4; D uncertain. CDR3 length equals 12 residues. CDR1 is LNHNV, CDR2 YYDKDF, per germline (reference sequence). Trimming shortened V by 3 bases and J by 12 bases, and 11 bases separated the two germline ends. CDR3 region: CATSSSGSQLFF. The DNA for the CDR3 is TGTGCCACCAGCAGTTCCGGGTCACAACTGTTTTTT.

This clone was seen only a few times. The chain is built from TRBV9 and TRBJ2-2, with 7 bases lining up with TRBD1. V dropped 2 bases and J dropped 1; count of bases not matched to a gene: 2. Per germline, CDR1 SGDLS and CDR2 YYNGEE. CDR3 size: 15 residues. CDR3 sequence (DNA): TGTGCCAGCAGCGTGGGACAGCGGAACACCGGGGAGCTGTTTTTT. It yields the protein CASSVGQRNTGELFF.

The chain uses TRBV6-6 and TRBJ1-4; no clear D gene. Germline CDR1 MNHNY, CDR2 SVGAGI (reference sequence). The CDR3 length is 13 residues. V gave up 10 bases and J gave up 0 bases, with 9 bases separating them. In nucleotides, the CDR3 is TGTGCCACAGAAGTTGCAACTAATGAAAAACTGTTTTTT. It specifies CATEVATNEKLFF.